A selection of T cell receptor beta chains follows, all from one sample in a study of OX40 agonist ivuxolimab in advanced cancers. Data came from immunoSEQ multiplex PCR; TCRdb stores just in-frame clones and leaves some out. This sample carries 50,000 to 60,000 clones, about 86% of them seen once, and the ten largest clones take 6.5% to 7.5%. The specimen comprised CD4+ or CD8+ T cells sorted from blood, sampled in a trial of the OX40 agonist ivuxolimab. All receptors derive from an adult with an advanced solid tumor such as melanoma, head and neck, liver or kidney cancer. CDR3s include the opening cysteine and the closing phenylalanine or tryptophan. Each record gives: V gene, D gene, J gene, clone size, CDR3 DNA, CDR3 protein. A D gene is named only where the DNA matches it firmly. Clone size appears in some rows only: once, few, many, or a class for an expanded clone.

v_gene: TRBV11-2
d_gene: .
j_gene: TRBJ2-3
abundance: .
CDR3nt: TGTGCCAGCAGCTGGCGCCCGGGGGCGAATCCTAGCACAGATACGCAGTATTTT
CDR3aa: CASSWRPGANPSTDTQYF

v_gene: TRBV19
d_gene: .
j_gene: TRBJ2-1
abundance: .
CDR3nt: TGTGCCAGTAGTCGGACCCACGAGCAGTTCTTC
CDR3aa: CASSRTHEQFF

v_gene: TRBV6-4
d_gene: TRBD1
j_gene: TRBJ2-2
abundance: .
CDR3nt: TGTGCCAGCAGAGAAGACAGGGCCGCCGGGGAGCTGTTTTTT
CDR3aa: CASREDRAAGELFF

v_gene: TRBV5-1
d_gene: TRBD1
j_gene: TRBJ1-4
abundance: .
CDR3nt: TGCGCCAGCAAGGGGATTTCAGGGGGTAGTGAAAAACTGTTTTTT
CDR3aa: CASKGISGGSEKLFF

v_gene: TRBV7-9
d_gene: .
j_gene: TRBJ2-3
abundance: .
CDR3nt: TGTGCCAGCAGCTTAGGGGGACACAGCACAGATACGCAGTATTTT
CDR3aa: CASSLGGHSTDTQYF

v_gene: TRBV30
d_gene: TRBD1
j_gene: TRBJ1-5
abundance: .
CDR3nt: TGTGCCTGGAGTGTACAGGGGGATCAGCCCCAGCATTTT
CDR3aa: CAWSVQGDQPQHF

v_gene: TRBV5-1
d_gene: .
j_gene: TRBJ2-4
abundance: .
CDR3nt: TGCGCCAGCAGCCTCAGGGAAGATCGCACGGCCAAAAACATTCAGTACTTC
CDR3aa: CASSLREDRTAKNIQYF

v_gene: TRBV19
d_gene: .
j_gene: TRBJ1-2
abundance: .
CDR3nt: TGTGCCAGTAGTATCGCCCCTCAGGGTGGCTATGGCTACACCTTC
CDR3aa: CASSIAPQGGYGYTF

v_gene: TRBV27
d_gene: .
j_gene: TRBJ2-6
abundance: .
CDR3nt: TGTGCCAGCAGTCCCCACCTTCGACGGGCCTCTGGGGCCAACGTCCTGACTTTC
CDR3aa: CASSPHLRRASGANVLTF

v_gene: TRBV18
d_gene: TRBD2
j_gene: TRBJ2-7
abundance: .
CDR3nt: TGTGCCAGCTCATTGTATAGGTCTAGCGGTGCCTACGAGCAGTACTTC
CDR3aa: CASSLYRSSGAYEQYF

v_gene: TRBV6-6
d_gene: .
j_gene: TRBJ1-2
abundance: .
CDR3nt: TGTGCCAGCAGTTACACCGGAAAAGCTAACTATGGCTACACCTTC
CDR3aa: CASSYTGKANYGYTF

v_gene: TRBV15
d_gene: .
j_gene: TRBJ2-1
abundance: .
CDR3nt: TGTGCCACCAGCAGAGACTCCCCCCTGGGGGGTCTCTACAATGAGCAGTTCTTC
CDR3aa: CATSRDSPLGGLYNEQFF

v_gene: TRBV30
d_gene: .
j_gene: TRBJ1-6
abundance: few
CDR3nt: TGTGCCTGGAGGTCTTCCAGGGGTGGTAATTCACCCCTCCACTTT
CDR3aa: CAWRSSRGGNSPLHF

v_gene: TRBV7-2
d_gene: .
j_gene: TRBJ2-2
abundance: .
CDR3nt: TGTGCCAGCAGTCGGAAGAACACCGGGGAGCTGTTTTTT
CDR3aa: CASSRKNTGELFF

v_gene: TRBV7-8
d_gene: .
j_gene: TRBJ2-5
abundance: .
CDR3nt: TGTGCCAGCAGCTTAGCCTTCCAAGAGACCCAGTACTTC
CDR3aa: CASSLAFQETQYF

v_gene: TRBV18
d_gene: .
j_gene: TRBJ1-1
abundance: .
CDR3nt: TGTGCCAGCTCACAGGCGACAGATCGGCCTAACACTGAAGCTTTCTTT
CDR3aa: CASSQATDRPNTEAFF

v_gene: TRBV14
d_gene: .
j_gene: TRBJ1-2
abundance: .
CDR3nt: TGTGCCAGCAGCCAAGTCAGAGGGACACTACACAGTGGCTACACCTTC
CDR3aa: CASSQVRGTLHSGYTF